This T cell receptor beta chain comes out of a study of CD8 T cells in ankylosing spondylitis. This clonotype was detected a few times. Its antigen remains unidentified. The study's findings and limits: The authors reported significant enrichment of disease-linked clones in matched ankylosing spondylitis synovial fluid. Among TCR beta sequences, a motif of eight highly homologous variants appeared characteristic of ankylosing spondylitis blood. The disease-linked clones had a CD8+ phenotype and low blood frequencies.

Libraries for TCR beta were made by quantitative 5'-RACE with molecular barcodes. TCRdb reprocessed the 5' RACE reads with MiXCR, giving one entry per CDR3 protein. The sample lists approximately 140,000 distinct CDR3 sequences, around 42% occurring once. The length of the CDR3 is 15 residues. Trimming stripped 4 bases from V and 1 base from J, with 12 bases between. J is TRBJ2-3 and V is TRBV12-3 or TRBV12-4, with a weak D call TRBD2 (6 bases). This clonotype originated in a male donor with ankylosing spondylitis. The specimen sequenced was synovial fluid, either unsorted or a sorted T cell fraction (not recorded which). CDR3 nucleotides: TGTGCCAGCAGTTCGTGGGGGGAAGGCACAGATACGCAGTATTTT. Translated, it gives CASSSWGEGTDTQYF.